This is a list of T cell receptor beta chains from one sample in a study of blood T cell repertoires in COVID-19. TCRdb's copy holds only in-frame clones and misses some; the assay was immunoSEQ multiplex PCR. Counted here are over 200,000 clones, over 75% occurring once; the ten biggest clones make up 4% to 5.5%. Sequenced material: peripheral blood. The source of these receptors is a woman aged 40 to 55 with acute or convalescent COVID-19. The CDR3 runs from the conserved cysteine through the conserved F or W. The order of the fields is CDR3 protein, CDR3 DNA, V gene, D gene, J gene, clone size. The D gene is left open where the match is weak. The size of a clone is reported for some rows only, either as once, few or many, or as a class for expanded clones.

CASSSGLTSGGAQMYTDTQYF	TGCGCCAGCAGCTCCGGATTGACTAGCGGGGGAGCACAAATGTACACAGATACGCAGTATTTT	TRBV10-1	TRBD2	TRBJ2-3	NA
CATRPSGGTEAFF	TGTGCCACCAGACCCTCGGGGGGCACTGAAGCTTTCTTT	TRBV24-1	NA	TRBJ1-1	NA
CASSLTGMNTEAFF	TGCGCCAGCAGCCTTACAGGAATGAACACTGAAGCTTTCTTT	TRBV4-1	NA	TRBJ1-1	once
CASSLGAQVEAFF	TGTGCCAGCAGCTTAGGGGCCCAGGTTGAAGCTTTCTTT	TRBV11-1	NA	TRBJ1-1	NA
CSASFGTGGTEAFF	TGCAGTGCTAGTTTCGGGACAGGGGGCACTGAAGCTTTCTTT	TRBV20-1	TRBD1	TRBJ1-1	NA
CASSQGGLAQNNEQFF	TGTGCCAGCAGCCAAGGGGGACTAGCGCAAAACAATGAGCAGTTCTTC	TRBV3-1/TRBV3-2	TRBD2	TRBJ2-1	NA
CAVTGTGGTDTQYF	TGTGCCGTTACCGGGACAGGGGGCACAGATACGCAGTATTTT	TRBV10-3	TRBD1	TRBJ2-3	NA
CASSHALAGGVLPYNEQFF	TGTGCCAGCAGCCATGCCTTAGCGGGGGGGGTATTACCCTACAATGAGCAGTTCTTC	TRBV3-1/TRBV3-2	TRBD2	TRBJ2-1	NA
CASTAGTRVETQYF	TGTGCCAGCACAGCCGGGACTAGGGTGGAGACCCAGTACTTC	TRBV2	TRBD2	TRBJ2-5	NA
CASTPGPRGTEAFF	TGTGCCAGCACCCCCGGTCCGAGGGGGACTGAAGCTTTCTTT	TRBV6-5	NA	TRBJ1-1	NA
CAISDGNRGMNEKLFF	TGTGCCATCAGTGATGGTAACAGGGGAATGAATGAAAAACTGTTTTTT	TRBV10-3	TRBD1	TRBJ1-4	NA
CASSDNPGFGGNTIYF	TGTGCCAGCAGTGATAATCCAGGGTTTGGTGGAAACACCATATATTTT	TRBV2	NA	TRBJ1-3	few
CASSDRGYGNTIYF	TGTGCCAGCAGTGACAGGGGGTATGGAAACACCATATATTTT	TRBV6-1	TRBD1	TRBJ1-3	NA
CASSYGGGETQYF	TGTGCCAGCAGCTATGGAGGGGGCGAAACCCAGTACTTC	TRBV7-2	NA	TRBJ2-5	few
CASSEEFRDMAYNEQFF	TGTGCCAGCAGTGAAGAGTTCAGGGATATGGCCTACAATGAGCAGTTCTTC	TRBV6-1	NA	TRBJ2-1	NA
CASSLGPRDTVGYTF	TGTGCCAGCAGCTTAGGCCCCAGGGATACGGTAGGCTACACCTTC	TRBV7-8	NA	TRBJ1-2	NA
CASSVDEGENTIYF	TGTGCCAGCAGCGTAGATGAGGGGGAAAACACCATATATTTT	TRBV9	NA	TRBJ1-3	NA
CASSTGQGPYGYTF	TGTGCCAGCAGTACCGGACAGGGACCCTATGGCTACACCTTC	TRBV6-5	TRBD1	TRBJ1-2	NA
CASTAYGGGAFEQFF	TGTGCCAGCACCGCATATGGCGGGGGGGCGTTTGAGCAGTTCTTC	TRBV2	TRBD2	TRBJ2-1	NA
CASSNPQASASGEGQETQYF	TGTGCCAGCAGCAACCCCCAAGCATCCGCTAGCGGGGAGGGGCAAGAGACCCAGTACTTC	TRBV9	TRBD2	TRBJ2-5	NA
CASSIVGGYATGELFF	TGTGCCAGTAGTATAGTGGGGGGATATGCCACCGGGGAGCTGTTTTTT	TRBV19	NA	TRBJ2-2	NA
CASSNRGRGAGANVLTF	TGTGCCAGTAGTAATAGGGGGCGGGGGGCTGGGGCCAACGTCCTGACTTTC	TRBV19	NA	TRBJ2-6	NA
CASSLSPMARREKLFF	TGTGCCAGCAGCTTATCCCCCATGGCCAGAAGAGAAAAACTGTTTTTT	TRBV11-2	NA	TRBJ1-4	NA
CASTQGIRLGTSGGSNQETQYF	TGTGCCAGCACGCAGGGGATCAGGCTGGGGACTAGCGGGGGGAGCAACCAAGAGACCCAGTACTTC	TRBV2	TRBD2	TRBJ2-5	NA
CANHRLVGTDTQYF	TGTGCCAACCATCGACTAGTTGGTACAGATACGCAGTATTTT	TRBV2	NA	TRBJ2-3	NA
CASSPSGFPRSEAFF	TGTGCCAGCAGCCCTTCAGGGTTTCCCCGGTCTGAAGCCTTCTTT	TRBV7-3	NA	TRBJ1-1	NA
CASSFGLSAADTQYF	TGTGCCAGCTCATTTGGGCTCTCTGCAGCAGATACGCAGTATTTT	TRBV18	NA	TRBJ2-3	NA
CASKDRGTGSEKLFF	TGCGCCAGCAAGGATCGGGGTACCGGCTCCGAAAAACTGTTTTTT	TRBV10-2	NA	TRBJ1-4	NA
CSVEGGTVQETQYF	TGCAGCGTTGAAGGGGGGACAGTCCAAGAGACCCAGTACTTC	TRBV29-1	TRBD1	TRBJ2-5	NA
CASSQDGSQTEAFF	TGCGCCAGCAGCCAAGATGGGAGTCAAACTGAAGCTTTCTTT	TRBV4-1	NA	TRBJ1-1	NA
CASSPGDFRTETQYF	TGTGCCAGCTCACCCGGGGACTTTAGGACGGAGACCCAGTACTTC	TRBV18	NA	TRBJ2-5	NA
CASSSTGGYGYGYTF	TGTGCCAGCAGTTCCACAGGGGGCTATGGCTATGGCTACACCTTC	TRBV27	TRBD1	TRBJ1-2	NA
CASSKHSKAFF	TGTGCCAGTAGTAAACACAGTAAAGCTTTCTTT	TRBV19	NA	TRBJ1-1	NA
CASSSPTGAKNIQYF	TGTGCCAGCAGCTCCCCGACGGGAGCCAAAAACATTCAGTACTTC	TRBV5-4	NA	TRBJ2-4	NA
CASSELGEAFF	TGTGCCAGCAGTGAGTTGGGCGAAGCTTTCTTT	TRBV25-1	NA	TRBJ1-1	few
CASSEQGTDTQYF	TGTGCCAGCAGTGAACAGGGCACAGATACGCAGTATTTT	TRBV6-1	NA	TRBJ2-3	few
CASSLSSGGLQETQYF	TGCGCCAGCAGCTTGTCGAGCGGGGGTCTCCAAGAGACCCAGTACTTC	TRBV5-1	TRBD2	TRBJ2-5	NA
CASTIIGLYTEAFF	TGTGCCAGTACCATAATAGGACTGTACACTGAAGCTTTCTTT	TRBV19	NA	TRBJ1-1	NA
CASRSGGGDTGELFF	TGTGCCAGTAGGTCGGGGGGCGGTGACACCGGGGAGCTGTTTTTT	TRBV19	NA	TRBJ2-2	NA